These 29 T cell receptor beta chains share one sample of origin, sequenced in a study of T-cell memory formation after mild COVID-19. TCRdb re-called the 5' RACE reads with MiXCR, one entry per CDR3 protein. The sample yields fewer than 600,000 distinct CDR3 sequences, about 20% seen once. Sequencing input: PBMCs or a T cell subset sorted from them (not recorded which). The receptors stem from an adult woman who had mild COVID-19 (a few samples of this study predate the infection). Cell type and time point are not known.

This clonotype came up a few times. The chain carries TRBV5-8 and TRBJ1-1; D gene ambiguous. The CDR3 consists of 15 residues. V was shortened by 1 base and J by 0 bases, with 10 bases between the two germline ends. Germline CDR1 and CDR2: SGHTS and YDEGEE. In nucleotides, the CDR3 is TGTGCCAGCAGCTTGTACGGAGGGTTGAACACTGAAGCTTTCTTT. Amino acids: CASSLYGGLNTEAFF.

The V gene is TRBV7-6, the J gene TRBJ2-7; TRBD1 matches at 7 bases. The CDR3 runs to 16 residues. Germline CDR1 reads SGHVS; CDR2 reads FNYEAQ. V lost 5 bases to trimming and J lost 4 bases; unmatched junction nucleotides: 14. The CDR3: CASSTPTGLPPYEQYF. CDR3 DNA: TGTGCCAGCAGCACCCCGACAGGGCTACCCCCTTACGAGCAGTACTTC. The entire variable domain, with the rest obtained from reference TRBV7-6 and TRBJ2-7, is as follows: GAGVSQSPRYKVTKRGQDVALRCDPISGHVSLYWYRQALGQGPEFLTYFNYEAQQDKSGLPNDRFSAERPEGSISTLTIQRTEQRDSAMYRCASSTPTGLPPYEQYFGPGTRLTVT.

This clonotype has just a few counts. The V gene is TRBV24-1, the J gene TRBJ1-6; tentative D call: TRBD1 (5 bases). Germline V lookup: CDR1 KGHDR, CDR2 SFDVKD. The CDR3 is made up of 14 amino acids. Trimming took 6 bases from V and 6 from J, leaving 11 bases between them. The CDR3 sequence: CATSPGHINSPLHF. CDR3 in DNA: TGTGCCACCAGTCCCGGACATATTAATTCACCCCTCCACTTT.

In this sample, this clonotype turned up a few times. CDR3 sequence (DNA): TGTGCCAGCAGCCAACCGGGATACTCCTACGAGCAGTACTTC. Translating gives CASSQPGYSYEQYF. The V gene is TRBV7-9, the J gene TRBJ2-7, with a tentative D call TRBD2 (5 bases). Germline V gives CDR1 SEHNR, CDR2 FQNEAQ (reference sequence). This CDR3 is 14 amino acids long. V lost 5 bases, J lost 0 bases, and 11 bases lay in between. The full variable domain, completed using reference TRBV7-9 and TRBJ2-7, is DTGVSQNPRHKITKRGQNVTFRCDPISEHNRLYWYRQTLGQGPEFLTYFQNEAQLEKSRLLSDRFSAERPKGSFSTLEIQRTEQGDSAMYLCASSQPGYSYEQYFGPGTRLTVT.

This clonotype was detected only a few times. The rearrangement uses TRBV12-3 or TRBV12-4 and TRBJ1-3, with D perhaps TRBD1 (5 bases). V was shortened by 6 bases and J by 1 base, with 16 bases between the two germline ends. The CDR3 loop spans 16 amino acids. CDR3 coding DNA: TGTGCCAGCAGCTCCCCCGGAGGGGTGTCTGGAAACACCATATATTTT. Translation: CASSSPGGVSGNTIYF.

This chain uses TRBV24-1 with TRBJ2-1; D is uncertain. Germline-derived CDR1 and CDR2 are KGHDR and SFDVKD. The CDR3 is 12 amino acids. With 6 bases removed from V and 6 bases from J, the gap between germline ends came to 8 bases. CDR3 bases: TGTGCCACCAGTCCCGGATCCAATGAGCAGTTCTTC. Translating it yields CATSPGSNEQFF.

CDR3 loop: CATSEGQGKTSYTF. In nucleotides, the CDR3 is TGTGCCACCAGTGAAGGACAGGGCAAAACGAGCTACACCTTC. This chain uses TRBV24-1 with TRBJ1-2, with 8 bases that match TRBD1. This CDR3 is 14 amino acids long. Trimming cost V 4 bases and J 9 bases; bases outside gene matches: 9. The germline CDR1 and CDR2 sequences are KGHDR and SFDVKD.

This clonotype was detected a few times. The chain uses TRBV7-9 and TRBJ1-1, with D unresolved. Germline V gene lookup returns CDR1 SEHNR and CDR2 FQNEAQ (reference sequence). V lost 1 base and J 11 bases, leaving 14 bases between the germline ends. This CDR3 spans 13 amino acids. The CDR3 protein is CASSLGMMEGAFF. The DNA for the CDR3 is TGTGCCAGCAGCTTAGGTATGATGGAAGGGGCTTTCTTT.

V gene TRBV6-2 or TRBV6-3 combines with J gene TRBJ2-1; D uncertain. This CDR3 is built from 16 residues. V lost 6 bases, J lost 4 bases, and 19 bases lay in between. Per the germline V gene, CDR1 is MNHEY and CDR2 is SVGEGT. CDR3 amino acids: CASSTLLTSPYNEQFF. The CDR3 DNA reads as TGTGCCAGCAGCACGCTTCTGACTTCTCCATACAATGAGCAGTTCTTC.

The rearrangement links TRBV5-1 to TRBJ2-1; the match to TRBD2 covers 12 bases. The CDR3 is made up of 16 amino acids. V lost 2 bases to trimming and J lost 8 bases; unmatched junction nucleotides: 8. Germline assignment: CDR1 SGHRS and CDR2 YFSETQ. The CDR3 DNA reads TGCGCCAGCAGCTTATCCCTAGCGGGGGGGCCTGATGAGCAGTTCTTC. It yields the protein CASSLSLAGGPDEQFF.

The rearrangement links TRBV6-2 or TRBV6-3 to TRBJ2-7; D is perhaps TRBD2 (6 bases). V lost 11 bases and J 2 bases, leaving 22 bases between the germline ends. This CDR3 is built from 15 residues. Per the germline V gene, CDR1 is MNHEY and CDR2 is SVGEGT. The CDR3 sequence is CASHSGRGGAYEQYF. CDR3 bases: TGTGCCTCTCACTCGGGGCGGGGTGGCGCCTACGAGCAGTACTTC.

The chain uses TRBV5-1 and TRBJ2-1; D is undetermined. Germline V CDR1 and CDR2: SGHRS, YFSETQ. The CDR3 length is 14 residues. Trimming removed 7 bases at V and 0 bases at J, with 11 bases between. The CDR3 sequence: CASQSQNSYNEQFF. CDR3 nucleotide sequence: TGCGCCAGCCAGTCCCAAAACTCCTACAATGAGCAGTTCTTC. Combining the CDR3 with reference TRBV5-1 and TRBJ2-1 gives the whole variable domain KAGVTQTPRYLIKTRGQQVTLSCSPISGHRSVSWYQQTPGQGLQFLFEYFSETQRNKGNFPGRFSGRQFSNSRSEMNVSTLELGDSALYLCASQSQNSYNEQFFGPGTRLTVL.

This clonotype was detected only a few times. The J gene is TRBJ1-1, the V gene TRBV5-1; 7 positions agree with TRBD1. The CDR3 loop spans 13 amino acids. Unmatched junction bases numbered 9, after V lost 3 bases and J lost 10 bases. In germline, CDR1 is SGHRS, CDR2 YFSETQ. In DNA form, the CDR3 reads TGCGCCAGCAGCTCCGACGTTCGGGACAGAGCTTTCTTT. Translated, it gives CASSSDVRDRAFF.

The rearrangement joins TRBV6-2 or TRBV6-3 to TRBJ2-1; D is tentatively TRBD1 or TRBD2 (6 bases each). The V and J ends lost 3 bases and 4 bases respectively, with 13 bases between them. CDR3 length: 15 amino acids. Germline CDR1 and CDR2: MNHEY and SVGEGT. The DNA of the CDR3 is TGTGCCAGCAGTTATGAGGGGGAGGCATACAATGAGCAGTTCTTC. Translated: CASSYEGEAYNEQFF.

The chain uses TRBV3-1 and TRBJ1-2; D unresolved. This CDR3 is 13 amino acids long. Germline V lookup: CDR1 LGHDT, CDR2 YNNKEL (reference sequence). With 4 bases removed from V and 6 bases from J, the gap between germline ends came to 12 bases. CDR3 nucleotide sequence: TGTGCCAGCAGCCGAGCAAGAACGAATGGCTACACCTTC. Translation gives CASSRARTNGYTF.

V is TRBV4-3 and J is TRBJ2-7, with 8 bases identical to TRBD1. From germline, CDR1 is LGHNA and CDR2 YSLEER. J lost 6 bases, V lost 1 base, and 8 bases had no gene match. The CDR3 contains 15 residues. The CDR3 reads CASSQAGQGVLEQYF. DNA for the CDR3: TGCGCCAGCAGCCAAGCAGGACAGGGTGTTCTCGAGCAGTACTTC.

Many counts were recorded for this clonotype. V is TRBV5-1 and J is TRBJ2-1; 8 bases are shared with TRBD2. Losses at the gene ends were 0 bases for V and 0 bases for J; bases not matched to a gene: 8. CDR3 length: 18 residues. CDR1 is SGHRS, CDR2 YFSETQ, per germline. The CDR3 here is CASSLDGGAHNSYNEQFF. The CDR3 DNA sequence: TGCGCCAGCAGCTTGGACGGGGGGGCCCATAACTCCTACAATGAGCAGTTCTTC.

This clonotype has more than one count but fewer than ten. The J gene is TRBJ2-1, the V gene TRBV2; D is perhaps TRBD2 (5 bases). The CDR3 covers 16 residues. CDR1 SNHLY and CDR2 FYNNEI come from the germline V gene. V dropped 5 bases and J dropped 0 bases, with 14 bases sitting between them. CDR3 amino acids: CASSRNIASSYNEQFF. The CDR3 DNA follows: TGTGCCAGCAGTCGAAATATAGCGTCCTCCTACAATGAGCAGTTCTTC. The full variable domain, completed using reference TRBV2 and TRBJ2-1, is EPEVTQTPSHQVTQMGQEVILRCVPISNHLYFYWYRQILGQKVEFLVSFYNNEISEKSEIFDDQFSVERPDGSNFTLKIRSTKLEDSAMYFCASSRNIASSYNEQFFGPGTRLTVL.

The sample holds a few counts of this clonotype. The V gene is TRBV12-3 or TRBV12-4, the J gene TRBJ2-2, with 9 bases that match TRBD2. CDR3 length equals 17 residues. The ends lost 7 bases at V and 0 bases at J; junction bases unmatched: 9. The CDR3 nucleotides are TGTGCCAGCACCACTAAAGCGGGAGGCGCGAACACCGGGGAGCTGTTTTTT. It is translated as CASTTKAGGANTGELFF.

This clonotype was seen only a few times. The chain uses TRBV6-5 and TRBJ2-1, with D perhaps TRBD1 or TRBD2 (5 bases each). The CDR3 is made up of 14 amino acids. Trimming took off 5 bases at V and 8 bases at J, with 16 bases between the two ends. CDR1 is MNHEY and CDR2 is SVGAGI in the germline V gene. DNA for the CDR3: TGTGCCAGCAGTGGGGCTACTAGGAGCGATGAGCAGTTCTTC. It codes for CASSGATRSDEQFF.

The table lists this clonotype with a few counts. V usage is TRBV7-2 and J usage is TRBJ2-3; 10 bases are a match to TRBD2. CDR1 is SGHTA, CDR2 FQGNSA, per germline. This CDR3 region has 16 residues. The trim removed 5 bases at V and 2 bases at J, leaving 7 bases unmatched. The CDR3 protein is CASSPVAGGSTDTQYF. The CDR3 DNA reads as TGTGCCAGCAGCCCCGTAGCGGGGGGCTCCACAGATACGCAGTATTTT.

This clonotype was recorded a few times. The V call is TRBV12-3 or TRBV12-4, the J call TRBJ2-2; no definite D call. This CDR3 region has 11 residues. V was pared by 6 bases and J by 7 bases, with 6 bases between. CDR3 nucleotides: TGTGCCAGCAGGTTATTCGGGGAGCTGTTTTTT. Amino acid sequence: CASRLFGELFF.

The V call is TRBV7-8, the J call TRBJ1-4; D is unresolved. The V end was cut by 2 bases, the J end by 4 bases, with 11 bases between. The CDR3 has 15 amino acids. Looked up from germline, CDR1 is SGHVS and CDR2 is FQNEAQ. The CDR3 DNA is TGTGCCAGCAGCTTATCAGGACGGAATAATGAAAAACTGTTTTTT. Its translation: CASSLSGRNNEKLFF.

The rearrangement joins TRBV6-5 to TRBJ2-7; 7 positions match TRBD1. This CDR3 is built from 15 residues. The V gene's germline CDR1 is MNHEY and CDR2 SVGAGI. V gave up 6 bases and J gave up 0 bases; unmatched junction bases: 8. Written as DNA, the CDR3 is TGTGCCAGCAGAGAAGACAGGGCGTCCTCCTACGAGCAGTACTTC. This codes for CASREDRASSYEQYF.

This chain uses TRBV7-9 with TRBJ2-1; D may match TRBD1 or TRBD2 (5 bases each). The CDR3 is 12 residues long. CDR1 and CDR2 (germline): SEHNR, FQNEAQ (reference sequence). V was trimmed by 3 bases and J by 15 bases, leaving 15 bases between them. CDR3 nucleotide sequence: TGTGCCAGCAGCTTCTTGACCGGGACCGGGTTCTTC. This translates into CASSFLTGTGFF.

As DNA, the CDR3 is TGTGCCTGGAAAGTGTCAGAGGGCCTAGCGGGCGAGCAGTACTTC. Translated: CAWKVSEGLAGEQYF. The V gene is TRBV30, the J gene TRBJ2-7, with TRBD2 matching over 8 bases. The CDR3 sequence is 15 residues long. V lost 4 bases and J lost 6; bases outside the gene matches: 14. In germline, CDR1 is GTSNPN, CDR2 SVGIG (reference sequence).

V usage is TRBV7-3 and J usage is TRBJ2-7; TRBD1 matches 7 bases. V shed 2 bases, J shed 3 bases, and the junction held 7 bases outside the gene matches. Germline CDR1 is SGHTA and CDR2 is FQGTGA. This CDR3 has 15 amino acids. CDR3 in amino acids: CASSLYGTDRYEQYF. CDR3 DNA: TGTGCCAGCAGCTTATACGGGACAGACCGCTACGAGCAGTACTTC.

This chain links TRBV9 with TRBJ2-3, with D unresolved. Germline V gives CDR1 SGDLS, CDR2 YYNGEE. This CDR3 spans 13 amino acids. Trimming cost V 4 bases and J 8 bases, with 14 bases left between them. CDR3 sequence (DNA): TGTGCCAGCAGCTCCCTAGACGTGGGTACGCAGTATTTT. It translates to CASSSLDVGTQYF.

Many counts were recorded for this clonotype. The chain carries TRBV10-3 and TRBJ2-7, with D uncertain. From germline, CDR1 is ENHRY and CDR2 SYGVKD. V lost 2 bases to trimming and J lost 4 bases, with 6 bases between them. The CDR3 totals 12 residues. DNA of the CDR3: TGTGCCATCAGTGAGGTCCTGTACGAGCAGTACTTC. This encodes CAISEVLYEQYF.